This T cell receptor (beta chain) appears in the sequencing data of a study of blood T cell repertoires in COVID-19. Overall study: Donors in the United States, Italy and Spain gave samples during acute or convalescent COVID-19. In each case, the material was cDNA or gDNA derived from T cells, B-cell-depleted T cells, or PBMCs.

Original analysis: Reference gene primer amplification gave nucleated cell count estimates. The protocol was immunoSEQ multiplex PCR, while the TCRdb copy is restricted to in-frame clones and leaves out a portion. That table is the source of V, J and clone size, and D and trimming were worked out from the DNA. The table includes 150,000 or so clones, 81% detected once. Germline CDR1 and CDR2: MNHEY and SVGAGI. V lost 6 bases to trimming and J lost 8 bases; unmatched junction nucleotides: 5. The CDR3 length is 12 residues. The source of this sequence is a human donor in a cohort sampled during active COVID-19. The gene calls are TRBV6-5 and TRBJ1-2, with 8 bases identical to TRBD1. The source material was peripheral blood. The chain's CDR3 is CASRAGTGGYTF. The CDR3 bases are TGTGCCAGCAGGGCCGGGACAGGCGGCTACACCTTC.